The clone carrying this T cell receptor (beta chain) was counted only a few times. The sample is drawn from a study of blood T cell repertoires in COVID-19. Whole-study context: Acute and convalescent COVID-19 samples came from the United States, Italy and Spain.

How the authors handled the data: Amplification of reference gene primers was used by the study to estimate nucleated cell counts. Profiled with immunoSEQ multiplex PCR; TCRdb holds only in-frame clones, not every one. The D gene and trimming were derived from the DNA, and the V and J assignments and clone size from that table. The sample lists about 11,000 clones, about 87% occurring once. The CDR3 extends over 10 amino acids. Per the germline V gene, CDR1 is SEHNR and CDR2 is FQNEAQ (reference sequence). V was shortened by 10 bases and J by 7 bases, with 10 bases between the two germline ends. Sequenced: peripheral blood. This chain uses TRBV7-9 with TRBJ1-2; no definite D call. The TCR sequence derives from a human donor in a cohort sampled during active COVID-19. CDR3 amino acids: CATDTSGYTF. The CDR3 bases are TGTGCCACCGATACTTCTGGCTACACCTTC.